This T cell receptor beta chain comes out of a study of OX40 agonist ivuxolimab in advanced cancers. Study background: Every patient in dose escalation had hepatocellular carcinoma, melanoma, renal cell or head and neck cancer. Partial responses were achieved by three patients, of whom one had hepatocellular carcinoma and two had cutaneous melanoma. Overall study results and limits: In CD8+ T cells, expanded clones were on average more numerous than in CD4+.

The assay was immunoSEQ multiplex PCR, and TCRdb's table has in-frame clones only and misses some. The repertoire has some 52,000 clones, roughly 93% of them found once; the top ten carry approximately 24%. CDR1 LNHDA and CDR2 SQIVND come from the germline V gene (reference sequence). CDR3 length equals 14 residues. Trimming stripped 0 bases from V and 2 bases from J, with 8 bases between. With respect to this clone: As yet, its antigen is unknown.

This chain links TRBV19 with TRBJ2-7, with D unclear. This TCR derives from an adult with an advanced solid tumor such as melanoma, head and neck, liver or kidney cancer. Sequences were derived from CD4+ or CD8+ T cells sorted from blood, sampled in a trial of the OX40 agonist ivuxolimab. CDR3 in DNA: TGTGCCAGTAGTATAGAACCCTTAGCCTACGAGCAGTACTTC. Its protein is CASSIEPLAYEQYF.